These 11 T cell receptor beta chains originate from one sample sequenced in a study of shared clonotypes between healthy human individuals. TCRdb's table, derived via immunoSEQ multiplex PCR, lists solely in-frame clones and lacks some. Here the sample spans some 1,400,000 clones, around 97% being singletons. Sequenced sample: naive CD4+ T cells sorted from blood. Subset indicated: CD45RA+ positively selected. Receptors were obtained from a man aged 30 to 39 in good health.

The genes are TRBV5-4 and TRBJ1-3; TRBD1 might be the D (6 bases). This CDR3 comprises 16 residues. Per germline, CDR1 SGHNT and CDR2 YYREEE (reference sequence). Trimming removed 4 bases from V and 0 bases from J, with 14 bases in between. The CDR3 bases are TGTGCCAGCAGCCCCAGGGGAATGGACTCTGGAAACACCATATATTTT. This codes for CASSPRGMDSGNTIYF.

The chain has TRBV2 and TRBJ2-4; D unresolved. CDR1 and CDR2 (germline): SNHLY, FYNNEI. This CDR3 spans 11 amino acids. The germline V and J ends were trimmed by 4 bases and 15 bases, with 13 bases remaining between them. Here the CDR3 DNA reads TGTGCCAGCAGTGCCTCAAACGCTGGGTACTTC. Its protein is CASSASNAGYF.

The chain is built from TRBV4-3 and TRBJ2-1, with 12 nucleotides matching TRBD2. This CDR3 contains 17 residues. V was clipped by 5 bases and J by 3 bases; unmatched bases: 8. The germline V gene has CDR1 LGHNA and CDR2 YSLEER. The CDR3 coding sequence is TGCGCCAGCAGCACCCGGACTAGCGGGAAGGACTACAATGAGCAGTTCTTC. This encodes CASSTRTSGKDYNEQFF.

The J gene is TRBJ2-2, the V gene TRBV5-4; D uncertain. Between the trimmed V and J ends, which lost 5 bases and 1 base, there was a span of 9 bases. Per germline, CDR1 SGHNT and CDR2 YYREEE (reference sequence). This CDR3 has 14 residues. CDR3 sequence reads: CASRPLGNTGELFF. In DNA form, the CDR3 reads TGTGCCAGCAGGCCCCTAGGGAACACCGGGGAGCTGTTTTTT.

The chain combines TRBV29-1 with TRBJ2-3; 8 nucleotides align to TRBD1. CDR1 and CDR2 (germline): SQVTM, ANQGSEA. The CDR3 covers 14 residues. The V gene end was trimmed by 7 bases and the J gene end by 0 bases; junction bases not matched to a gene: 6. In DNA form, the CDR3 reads TGCAGCGCTAGGACAGGGATTAGCACAGATACGCAGTATTTT. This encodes CSARTGISTDTQYF.

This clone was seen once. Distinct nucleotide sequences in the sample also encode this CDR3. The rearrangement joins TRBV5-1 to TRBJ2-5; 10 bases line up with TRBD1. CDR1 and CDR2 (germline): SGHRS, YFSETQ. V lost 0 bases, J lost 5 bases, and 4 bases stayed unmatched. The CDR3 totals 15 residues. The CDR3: CASSLAGTGEETQYF. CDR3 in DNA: TGCGCCAGCAGCTTGGCCGGGACAGGGGAGGAGACCCAGTACTTC.

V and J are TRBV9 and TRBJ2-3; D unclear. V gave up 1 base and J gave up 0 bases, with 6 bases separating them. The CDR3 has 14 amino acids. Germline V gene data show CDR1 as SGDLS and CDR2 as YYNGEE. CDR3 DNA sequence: TGTGCCAGCAGCGTATCACAGAGCACAGATACGCAGTATTTT. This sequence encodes CASSVSQSTDTQYF.

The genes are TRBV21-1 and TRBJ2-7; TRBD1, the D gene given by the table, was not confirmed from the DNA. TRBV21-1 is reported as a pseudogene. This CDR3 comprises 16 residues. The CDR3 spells CASSQAPGTGSYEQYF. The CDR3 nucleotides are TGTGCCAGCAGCCAAGCCCCCGGGACAGGCTCCTACGAGCAGTACTTC.

CDR3 loop: CASSLVADSGEQFF. CDR3 sequence (DNA): TGCGCCAGCAGCTTGGTAGCCGACAGCGGCGAGCAGTTCTTC. The rearrangement links TRBV5-1 to TRBJ2-1; possibly TRBD1 or TRBD2 for D (5 bases each). Trimming removed 0 bases from V and 10 bases from J, with 14 bases in between. This CDR3 contains 14 residues. The germline gives CDR1 SGHRS, CDR2 YFSETQ. Looking up the rest from reference TRBV5-1 and TRBJ2-1 gives the full variable domain: KAGVTQTPRYLIKTRGQQVTLSCSPISGHRSVSWYQQTPGQGLQFLFEYFSETQRNKGNFPGRFSGRQFSNSRSEMNVSTLELGDSALYLCASSLVADSGEQFFGPGTRLTVL.

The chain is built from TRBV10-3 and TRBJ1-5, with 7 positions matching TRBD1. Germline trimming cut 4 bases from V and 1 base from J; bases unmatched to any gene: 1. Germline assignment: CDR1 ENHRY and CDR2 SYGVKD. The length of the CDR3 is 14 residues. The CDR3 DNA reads TGTGCCATCAGTGGGGGACAGAGCAATCAGCCCCAGCATTTT. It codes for CAISGGQSNQPQHF.

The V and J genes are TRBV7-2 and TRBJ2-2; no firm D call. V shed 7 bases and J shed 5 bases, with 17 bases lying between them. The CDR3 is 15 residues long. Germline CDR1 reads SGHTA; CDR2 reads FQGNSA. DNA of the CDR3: TGTGCCAGCACGGCGTTTTGGTCGGATACCGGGGAGCTGTTTTTT. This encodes CASTAFWSDTGELFF.